The 4 T cell receptor beta chains reported below all come from one sample, sequenced in a study of blood T cell repertoires in COVID-19. Sequencing was performed with immunoSEQ multiplex PCR; in TCRdb, only in-frame clones are kept and a portion is missing. The sample lists around 250,000 clones; around 87% were seen once. The sequencing input was peripheral blood. The receptors stem from a man between 18 and 35 years old with active or convalescent COVID-19.

The chain joins TRBV6-6 to TRBJ2-7, with D perhaps TRBD1 (6 bases). Trimming took off 7 bases at V and 2 bases at J, with 18 bases between the two ends. Germline loops: CDR1 MNHNY, CDR2 SVGAGI (reference sequence). The CDR3 is 15 residues long. The CDR3 region has the DNA TGTGCCAGCACTCAAACTAACAGGGTAACCTACGAGCAGTACTTC. This codes for CASTQTNRVTYEQYF.

The V and J genes are TRBV6-5 and TRBJ1-1, with D uncertain. The CDR3 extends over 14 amino acids. Germline V gene lookup returns CDR1 MNHEY and CDR2 SVGAGI. The V and J ends lost 4 bases and 0 bases respectively, with 9 bases between them. CDR3 DNA: TGTGCCAGCAGTTTCGGTCCTTTGAACACTGAAGCTTTCTTT. It translates to CASSFGPLNTEAFF.

This chain uses TRBV28 with TRBJ2-1, with 9 bases fitting TRBD2. CDR3 length: 16 residues. Germline-derived CDR1 and CDR2 are MDHEN and SYDVKM. V shed 6 bases and J 6 bases; nucleotides not matched to a gene: 12. In DNA, the CDR3 is TGTGCCAGCAGCCGAGCCGCGGGGGGGCCTAGCAATGAGCAGTTCTTC. Its protein is CASSRAAGGPSNEQFF.

The CDR3 here is CASSWGDSYEQYF. The DNA of the CDR3 is TGTGCCAGCAGTTGGGGGGACAGTTACGAGCAGTACTTC. This rearrangement joins TRBV27 to TRBJ2-7, with D perhaps matching TRBD1 (7 bases). Per the germline V gene, CDR1 is MNHEY and CDR2 is SMNVEV (reference sequence). The CDR3 extends over 13 amino acids. V was pared by 4 bases and J by 4 bases, with 11 bases between.